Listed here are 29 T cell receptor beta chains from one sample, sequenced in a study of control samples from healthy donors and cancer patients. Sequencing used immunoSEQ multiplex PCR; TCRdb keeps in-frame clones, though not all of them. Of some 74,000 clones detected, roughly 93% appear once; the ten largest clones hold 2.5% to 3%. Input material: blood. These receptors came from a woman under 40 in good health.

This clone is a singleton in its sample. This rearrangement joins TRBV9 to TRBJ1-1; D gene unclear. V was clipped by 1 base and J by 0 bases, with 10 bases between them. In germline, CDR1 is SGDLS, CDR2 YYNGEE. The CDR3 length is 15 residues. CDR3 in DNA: TGTGCCAGCAGCGTATGGCCAGACGTGAACACTGAAGCTTTCTTT. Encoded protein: CASSVWPDVNTEAFF.

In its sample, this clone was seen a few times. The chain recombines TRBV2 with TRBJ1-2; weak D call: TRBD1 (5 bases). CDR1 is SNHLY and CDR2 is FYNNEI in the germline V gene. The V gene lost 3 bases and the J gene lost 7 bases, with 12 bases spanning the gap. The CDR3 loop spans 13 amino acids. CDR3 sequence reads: CASSDRREFGYTF. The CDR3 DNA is TGTGCCAGCAGTGATCGCAGGGAATTTGGCTACACCTTC. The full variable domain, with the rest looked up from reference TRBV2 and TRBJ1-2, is EPEVTQTPSHQVTQMGQEVILRCVPISNHLYFYWYRQILGQKVEFLVSFYNNEISEKSEIFDDQFSVERPDGSNFTLKIRSTKLEDSAMYFCASSDRREFGYTFGSGTRLTVV.

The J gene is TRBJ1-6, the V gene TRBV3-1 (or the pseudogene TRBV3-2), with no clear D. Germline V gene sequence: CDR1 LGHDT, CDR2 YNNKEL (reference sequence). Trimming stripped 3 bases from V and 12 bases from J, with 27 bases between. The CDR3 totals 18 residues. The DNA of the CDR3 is TGTGCCAGCAGCCAGAGGACTCTTCGTTACCGGTTTGGGGAACCCCTCCACTTT. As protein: CASSQRTLRYRFGEPLHF.

CDR3 loop: CASSPLGEGASNSPLHF. The CDR3 DNA reads TGCGCCAGCAGCCCGCTCGGGGAGGGGGCATCTAATTCACCCCTCCACTTT. The chain couples TRBV4-1 to TRBJ1-6, with 7 positions matching TRBD1. CDR1 and CDR2 from the germline V gene are MGHRA and YSYEKL. The CDR3 covers 17 residues. Trimming at V came to 4 bases and at J to 6 bases, leaving 12 bases not matched to a gene.

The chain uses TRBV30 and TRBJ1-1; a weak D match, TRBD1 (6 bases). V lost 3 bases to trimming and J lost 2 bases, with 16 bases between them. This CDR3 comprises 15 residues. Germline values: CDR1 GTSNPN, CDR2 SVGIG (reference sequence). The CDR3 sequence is CAWRKNRATNTEAFF. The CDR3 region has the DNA TGTGCCTGGAGGAAAAACAGGGCAACCAACACTGAAGCTTTCTTT.

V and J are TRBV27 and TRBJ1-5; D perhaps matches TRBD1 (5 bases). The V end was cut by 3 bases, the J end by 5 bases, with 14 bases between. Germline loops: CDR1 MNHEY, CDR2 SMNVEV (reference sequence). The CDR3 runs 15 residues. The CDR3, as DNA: TGTGCCAGCAGTTTGTACTCCGGGGGATATCAGCCCCAGCATTTT. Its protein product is CASSLYSGGYQPQHF.

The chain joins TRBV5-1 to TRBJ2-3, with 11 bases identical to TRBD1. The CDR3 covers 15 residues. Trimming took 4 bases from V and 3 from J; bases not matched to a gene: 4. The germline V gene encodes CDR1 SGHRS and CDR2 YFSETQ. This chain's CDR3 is CASSKGTGGTDTQYF. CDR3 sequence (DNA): TGCGCCAGCAGCAAGGGGACAGGGGGAACAGATACGCAGTATTTT.

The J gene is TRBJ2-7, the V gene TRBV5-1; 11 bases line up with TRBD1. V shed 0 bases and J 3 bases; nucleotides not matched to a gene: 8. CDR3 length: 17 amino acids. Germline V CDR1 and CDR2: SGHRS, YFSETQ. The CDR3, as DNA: TGCGCCAGCAGCTTGGCCCCCCTGGGACAGGGGGACTACGAGCAGTACGTC. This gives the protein CASSLAPLGQGDYEQYV.

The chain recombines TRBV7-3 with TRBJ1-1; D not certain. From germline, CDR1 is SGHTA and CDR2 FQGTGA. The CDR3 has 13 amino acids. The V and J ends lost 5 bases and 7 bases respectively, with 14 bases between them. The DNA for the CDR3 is TGTGCCAGCAGCCTCACGTCCCATATTGAAGCTTTCTTT. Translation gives CASSLTSHIEAFF.

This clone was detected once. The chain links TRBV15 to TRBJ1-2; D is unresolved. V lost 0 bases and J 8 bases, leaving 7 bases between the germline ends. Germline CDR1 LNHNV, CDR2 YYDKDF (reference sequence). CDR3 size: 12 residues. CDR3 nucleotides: TGTGCCACCAGCAGAGACGTCGGCGGCTACACCTTC. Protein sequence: CATSRDVGGYTF.

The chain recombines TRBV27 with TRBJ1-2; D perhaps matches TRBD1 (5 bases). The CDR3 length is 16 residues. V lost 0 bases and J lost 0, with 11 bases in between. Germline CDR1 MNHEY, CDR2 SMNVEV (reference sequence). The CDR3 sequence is CASSLSAGLANYGYTF. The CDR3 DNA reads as TGTGCCAGCAGTTTATCAGCAGGGTTAGCTAACTATGGCTACACCTTC.

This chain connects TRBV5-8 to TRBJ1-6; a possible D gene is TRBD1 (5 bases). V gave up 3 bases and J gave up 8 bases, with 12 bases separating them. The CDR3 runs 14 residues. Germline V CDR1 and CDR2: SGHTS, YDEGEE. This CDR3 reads CASSSSGSDSPLHF. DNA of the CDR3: TGTGCCAGCAGCTCTTCAGGGAGTGATTCACCCCTCCACTTT.

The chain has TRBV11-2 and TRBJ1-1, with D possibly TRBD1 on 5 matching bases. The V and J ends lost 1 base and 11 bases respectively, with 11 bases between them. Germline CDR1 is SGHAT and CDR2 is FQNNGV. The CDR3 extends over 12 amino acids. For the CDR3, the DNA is TGTGCCAGCAGCTTAGGAGTGAAGGGGGCTTTCTTT. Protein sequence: CASSLGVKGAFF.

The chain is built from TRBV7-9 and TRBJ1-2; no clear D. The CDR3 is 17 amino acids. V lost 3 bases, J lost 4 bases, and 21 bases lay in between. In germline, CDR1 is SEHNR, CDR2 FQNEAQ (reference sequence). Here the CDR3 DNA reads TGTGCCAGCAGCTTCCAAAAGGACGCCCGGAGAGGCTATGGCTACACCTTC. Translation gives CASSFQKDARRGYGYTF.

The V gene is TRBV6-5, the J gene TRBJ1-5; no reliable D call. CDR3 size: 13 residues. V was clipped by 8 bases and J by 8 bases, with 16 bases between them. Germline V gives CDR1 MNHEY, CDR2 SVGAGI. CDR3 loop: CASVRVGSEPQHF. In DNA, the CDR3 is TGTGCCAGCGTGAGGGTGGGTTCTGAGCCCCAGCATTTT.

Written as DNA, the CDR3 is TGTGCCAGCAGTCCCGGGTCCCCACAGCCCCAGCATTTT. It is translated as CASSPGSPQPQHF. The chain carries TRBV12-3 or TRBV12-4 and TRBJ1-5; no reliable D call. Trimming took off 5 bases at V and 7 bases at J, with 12 bases between the two ends. The CDR3 totals 13 residues.

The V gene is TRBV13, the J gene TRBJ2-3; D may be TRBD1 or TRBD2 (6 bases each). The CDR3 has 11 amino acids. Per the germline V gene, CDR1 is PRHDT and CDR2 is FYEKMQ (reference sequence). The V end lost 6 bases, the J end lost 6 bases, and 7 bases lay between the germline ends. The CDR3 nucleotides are TGTGCCAGCAGGGGGGGCGATACGCAGTATTTT. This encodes CASRGGDTQYF.

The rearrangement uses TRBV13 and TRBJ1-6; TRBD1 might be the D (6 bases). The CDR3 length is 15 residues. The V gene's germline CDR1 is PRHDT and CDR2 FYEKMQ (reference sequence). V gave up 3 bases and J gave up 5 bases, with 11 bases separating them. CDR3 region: CASSLRGANNSPLHF. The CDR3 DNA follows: TGTGCCAGCAGCTTGCGGGGGGCCAATAATTCACCCCTCCACTTT. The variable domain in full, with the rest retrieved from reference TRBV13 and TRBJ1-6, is AAGVIQSPRHLIKEKRETATLKCYPIPRHDTVYWYQQGPGQDPQFLISFYEKMQSDKGSIPDRFSAQQFSDYHSELNMSSLELGDSALYFCASSLRGANNSPLHFGNGTRLTVT.

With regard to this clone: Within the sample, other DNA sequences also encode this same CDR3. CDR3 coding DNA: TGCGCCAGCAGTGAAATGGGGGGGGCCGGGGCCGGGGAGCTGTTTTTT. Its translation is CASSEMGGAGAGELFF. The V and J genes are TRBV10-2 and TRBJ2-2, with TRBD2 as a possible D gene (7 bases). Germline V CDR1 and CDR2: WSHSY, SAAADI. The V and J ends lost 3 bases and 6 bases respectively, with 17 bases between them. This CDR3 contains 16 residues.

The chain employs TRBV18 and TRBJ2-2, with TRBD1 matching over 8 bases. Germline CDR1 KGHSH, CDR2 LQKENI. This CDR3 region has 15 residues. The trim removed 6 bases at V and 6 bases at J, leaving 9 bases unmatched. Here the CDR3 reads CASSPRQGTAGELFF. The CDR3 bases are TGTGCCAGCTCGCCAAGACAGGGGACCGCCGGGGAGCTGTTTTTT.

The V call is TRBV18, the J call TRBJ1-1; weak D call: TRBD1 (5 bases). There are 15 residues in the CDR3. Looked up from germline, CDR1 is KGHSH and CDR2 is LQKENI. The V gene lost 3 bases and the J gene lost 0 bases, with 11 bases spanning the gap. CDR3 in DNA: TGTGCCAGCTCACCCACGGGGACGGTGAACACTGAAGCTTTCTTT. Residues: CASSPTGTVNTEAFF.

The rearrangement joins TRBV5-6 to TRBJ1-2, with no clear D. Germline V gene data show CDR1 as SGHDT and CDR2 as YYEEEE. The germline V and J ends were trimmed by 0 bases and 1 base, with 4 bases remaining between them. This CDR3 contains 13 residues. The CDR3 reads CASSLGDNYGYTF. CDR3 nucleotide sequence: TGTGCCAGCAGCTTGGGAGATAACTATGGCTACACCTTC.

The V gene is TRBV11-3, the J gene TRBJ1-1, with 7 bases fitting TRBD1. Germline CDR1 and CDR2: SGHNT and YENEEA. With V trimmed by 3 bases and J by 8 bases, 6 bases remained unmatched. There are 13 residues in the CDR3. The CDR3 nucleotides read TGTGCCAGCAGCTTCAATCTGGACAGGGAAGCTTTCTTT. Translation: CASSFNLDREAFF. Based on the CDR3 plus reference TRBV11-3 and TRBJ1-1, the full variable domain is EAGVVQSPRYKIIEKKQPVAFWCNPISGHNTLYWYLQNLGQGPELLIRYENEEAVDDSQLPKDRFSAERLKGVDSTLKIQPAELGDSAVYLCASSFNLDREAFFGQGTRLTVV.

The CDR3 spells CASSLRDNPLGDQPQHF. As DNA, the CDR3 is TGTGCCAGTAGTCTCCGGGACAACCCATTGGGAGATCAGCCCCAGCATTTT. This chain uses TRBV19 with TRBJ1-5; D may be TRBD1 (6 bases). This CDR3 has 17 amino acids. The V end lost 5 bases, the J end lost 5 bases, and 22 bases lay between the germline ends. Germline CDR1 LNHDA, CDR2 SQIVND (reference sequence).

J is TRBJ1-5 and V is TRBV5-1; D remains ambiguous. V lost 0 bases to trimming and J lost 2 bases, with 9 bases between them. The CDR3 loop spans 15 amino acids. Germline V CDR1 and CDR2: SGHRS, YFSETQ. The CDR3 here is CASSLDVGGNQPQHF. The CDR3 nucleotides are TGCGCCAGCAGCTTGGACGTGGGCGGCAATCAGCCCCAGCATTTT.

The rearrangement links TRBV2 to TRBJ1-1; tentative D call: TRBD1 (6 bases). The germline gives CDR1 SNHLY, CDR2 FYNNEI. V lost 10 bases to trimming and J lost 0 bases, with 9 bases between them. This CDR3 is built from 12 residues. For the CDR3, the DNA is TGTGCCAAACAGGGTTTGAACACTGAAGCTTTCTTT. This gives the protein CAKQGLNTEAFF.

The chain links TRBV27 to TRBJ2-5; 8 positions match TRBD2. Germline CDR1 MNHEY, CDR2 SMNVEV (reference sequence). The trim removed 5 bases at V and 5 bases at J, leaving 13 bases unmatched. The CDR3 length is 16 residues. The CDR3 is CASSPRPRGGTETQYF. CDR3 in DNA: TGTGCCAGCAGTCCACGACCTCGGGGGGGGACGGAGACCCAGTACTTC.

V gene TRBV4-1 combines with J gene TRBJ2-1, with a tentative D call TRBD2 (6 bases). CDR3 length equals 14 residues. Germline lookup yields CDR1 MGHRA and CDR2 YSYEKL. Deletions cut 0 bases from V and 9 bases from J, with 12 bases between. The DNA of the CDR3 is TGCGCCAGCAGCCAAGAGGCGGGAAGAGGTGAGCAGTTCTTC. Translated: CASSQEAGRGEQFF.

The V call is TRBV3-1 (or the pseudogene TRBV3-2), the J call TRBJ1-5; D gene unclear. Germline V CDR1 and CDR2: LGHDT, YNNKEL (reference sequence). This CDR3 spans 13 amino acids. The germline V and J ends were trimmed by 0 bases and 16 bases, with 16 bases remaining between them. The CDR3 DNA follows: TGTGCCAGCAGCCAAGATGTAGGACGGACTGTACATTTT. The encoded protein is CASSQDVGRTVHF.